Each of the 21 T cell receptor beta chains below was sequenced from the same sample in a study of OX40 agonist ivuxolimab in advanced cancers. Libraries were prepared through the immunoSEQ multiplex PCR assay. As stored in TCRdb, this immuneACCESS dataset retains in-frame rearrangements with V and J assigned. A fraction of the clones does not appear; measured against another copy, unresolved V genes explain less than half of the discrepancy, and the remainder lacks a known reason. This sample holds 95,000 to 100,000 clones; less than 95% were observed only once. Around 1.6% of the sample is in the top ten clones. The sample in question was CD4+ or CD8+ T cells sorted from blood, obtained in a trial of the OX40 agonist ivuxolimab. All receptors derive from an adult with an advanced solid tumor such as melanoma, head and neck, liver or kidney cancer.

The rearrangement uses TRBV5-1 and TRBJ2-4; D uncertain. Germline CDR1 SGHRS, CDR2 YFSETQ. The CDR3 is 14 amino acids. V lost 0 bases and J 7 bases, leaving 11 bases between the germline ends. Here the CDR3 reads CASSLGLGANIQYF. DNA for the CDR3: TGCGCCAGCAGCTTGGGGCTAGGTGCGAACATTCAGTACTTC.

The CDR3 region is CASSSRLGSYNEQFF. The CDR3 DNA is TGTGCCAGCAGCTCCCGGTTGGGCTCCTACAATGAGCAGTTCTTC. This chain uses TRBV11-2 with TRBJ2-1; D unclear. V was shortened by 4 bases and J by 0 bases, with 10 bases between the two germline ends. The CDR3 runs 15 residues. From germline, CDR1 is SGHAT and CDR2 FQNNGV.

The V gene is TRBV15, the J gene TRBJ2-1, with TRBD2 matching 10 bases. Germline V gives CDR1 LNHNV, CDR2 YYDKDF (reference sequence). This CDR3 comprises 15 residues. V lost 0 bases and J lost 7; bases outside the gene matches: 3. CDR3 bases: TGTGCCACCAGCAGAGACACTAGCGGGGTAAATGAGCAGTTCTTC. Amino acids: CATSRDTSGVNEQFF.

The chain recombines TRBV7-2 with TRBJ2-7; 8 positions match TRBD1. The junction had 5 bases not matched to a gene; V was cut back by 4 bases and J by 3 bases. CDR1 is SGHTA and CDR2 is FQGNSA in the germline V gene. CDR3 length equals 14 residues. The CDR3 region is CASSSGQGGYEQYF. The DNA for the CDR3 is TGTGCCAGCAGCTCTGGACAGGGCGGCTACGAGCAGTACTTC. Filled out from reference TRBV7-2 and TRBJ2-7, the complete variable domain reads GAGVSQSPSNKVTEKGKDVELRCDPISGHTALYWYRQSLGQGLEFLIYFQGNSAPDKSGLPSDRFSAERTGGSVSTLTIQRTQQEDSAVYLCASSSGQGGYEQYFGPGTRLTVT.

This clone was recorded once. This chain connects TRBV4-1 to TRBJ2-3; TRBD2 aligns across 11 bases. The ends lost 3 bases at V and 7 bases at J; junction bases unmatched: 9. Germline V gives CDR1 MGHRA, CDR2 YSYEKL. This CDR3 has 16 residues. The CDR3: CASSQDSGRAANTQYF. In DNA, the CDR3 is TGCGCCAGCAGCCAGGATAGCGGGAGGGCCGCAAATACGCAGTATTTT.

This chain connects TRBV19 to TRBJ1-1; TRBD1 might be the D (5 bases). The V end lost 6 bases, the J end lost 1 base, and 9 bases lay between the germline ends. The CDR3 sequence is 13 residues long. Germline loops: CDR1 LNHDA, CDR2 SQIVND (reference sequence). This CDR3 reads CASRDSGNTEAFF. The CDR3 nucleotides are TGTGCCAGTAGAGACAGTGGGAACACTGAAGCTTTCTTT.

This clone was seen once. The V call is TRBV15, the J call TRBJ2-7; D is ambiguous. The CDR3 length is 13 residues. Per the germline V gene, CDR1 is LNHNV and CDR2 is YYDKDF (reference sequence). With 0 bases removed from V and 6 bases from J, the gap between germline ends came to 9 bases. CDR3 amino acids: CATSRDGISEQYF. The CDR3, as DNA: TGTGCCACCAGCAGAGATGGGATTTCCGAGCAGTACTTC.

The chain is built from TRBV19 and TRBJ2-5, with 7 positions matching TRBD1. The CDR3 covers 16 residues. V dropped 3 bases and J dropped 2; count of bases not matched to a gene: 9. Germline V gene data show CDR1 as LNHDA and CDR2 as SQIVND (reference sequence). DNA of the CDR3: TGTGCCAGTAGTATCGGACAGGCTCGGGGACAAGAGACCCAGTACTTC. Its translation: CASSIGQARGQETQYF.

The rearrangement links TRBV9 to TRBJ2-3; tentatively, D is TRBD1 or TRBD2 (6 bases each). The V and J ends lost 0 bases and 4 bases respectively, with 12 bases between them. The germline V gene encodes CDR1 SGDLS and CDR2 YYNGEE. This CDR3 contains 15 residues. Written as DNA, the CDR3 is TGTGCCAGCAGCGTAGAAGGGGGGCAGGCAGATACGCAGTATTTT. Its translation: CASSVEGGQADTQYF.

The V gene is TRBV5-1, the J gene TRBJ2-1, with TRBD2 matching 13 bases. V shed 0 bases, J shed 4 bases, and the junction held 1 base outside the gene matches. CDR3 length: 16 amino acids. Per the germline V gene, CDR1 is SGHRS and CDR2 is YFSETQ. CDR3 sequence reads: CASSLELAGGYNEQFF. CDR3 nucleotide sequence: TGCGCCAGCAGCTTGGAACTAGCGGGGGGGTACAATGAGCAGTTCTTC.

The J gene is TRBJ2-3, the V gene TRBV7-3; 9 bases are a match to TRBD1. Germline trimming cut 8 bases from V and 4 bases from J; bases unmatched to any gene: 7. The CDR3 spans 14 residues. The germline gives CDR1 SGHTA, CDR2 FQGTGA. The CDR3 spells CASPRDRVADTQYF. CDR3 nucleotides: TGTGCCAGCCCCCGGGACAGGGTTGCAGATACGCAGTATTTT.

This rearrangement joins TRBV10-3 to TRBJ2-1, with 9 bases aligning to TRBD1. J was trimmed by 5 bases and V by 10 bases; bases with no gene match: 9. Per germline, CDR1 ENHRY and CDR2 SYGVKD. This CDR3 spans 14 amino acids. The CDR3 spells CATIRGQGDNEQFF. The CDR3 DNA reads as TGTGCCACCATAAGGGGACAGGGTGACAATGAGCAGTTCTTC.

V is TRBV7-6 and J is TRBJ1-2; D remains ambiguous. Germline V gene sequence: CDR1 SGHVS, CDR2 FNYEAQ. CDR3 size: 11 residues. The ends were cut back, 5 bases at V and 5 bases at J, with 6 bases in the middle. The CDR3 DNA reads TGTGCCAGCAGCAAGGAATATGGCTACACCTTC. This codes for CASSKEYGYTF.

CDR3 in amino acids: CASSVGTGTYQETQYF. CDR3 nucleotide sequence: TGTGCCAGCAGCGTAGGGACAGGGACGTACCAAGAGACCCAGTACTTC. This chain joins TRBV9 and TRBJ2-5; 8 nucleotides line up with TRBD1. The trim removed 0 bases at V and 0 bases at J, leaving 4 bases unmatched. The CDR3 is made up of 16 amino acids. Germline values: CDR1 SGDLS, CDR2 YYNGEE. Drawing the rest from reference TRBV9 and TRBJ2-5, the complete variable domain is DSGVTQTPKHLITATGQRVTLRCSPRSGDLSVYWYQQSLDQGLQFLIQYYNGEERAKGNILERFSAQQFPDLHSELNLSSLELGDSALYFCASSVGTGTYQETQYFGPGTRLLVL.

The chain carries TRBV11-2 and TRBJ2-7, with TRBD2 matching over 9 bases. This CDR3 region has 16 residues. Germline V gene lookup returns CDR1 SGHAT and CDR2 FQNNGV. V gave up 4 bases and J gave up 4 bases; unmatched junction bases: 11. CDR3 sequence (DNA): TGTGCCAGCAGCTCCGTCAAAGGGCGGGAGGGGTACGAGCAGTACTTC. Translation gives CASSSVKGREGYEQYF. The variable domain in full, with the rest retrieved from reference TRBV11-2 and TRBJ2-7, is EAGVAQSPRYKIIEKRQSVAFWCNPISGHATLYWYQQILGQGPKLLIQFQNNGVVDDSQLPKDRFSAERLKGVDSTLKIQPAKLEDSAVYLCASSSVKGREGYEQYFGPGTRLTVT.

The chain uses TRBV30 and TRBJ1-6; D is perhaps TRBD1 (6 bases). The CDR3 length is 13 residues. Germline CDR1 is GTSNPN and CDR2 is SVGIG (reference sequence). The V gene lost 5 bases and the J gene lost 4 bases, with 9 bases spanning the gap. CDR3 loop: CAWVGTYNSPLHF. The DNA of the CDR3 is TGTGCCTGGGTGGGGACATATAATTCACCCCTCCACTTT. The entire variable domain, with the rest obtained from reference TRBV30 and TRBJ1-6, is as follows: SQTIHQWPATLVQPVGSPLSLECTVEGTSNPNLYWYRQAAGRGLQLLFYSVGIGQISSEVPQNLSASRPQDRQFILSSKKLLLSDSGFYLCAWVGTYNSPLHFGNGTRLTVT.

This chain uses TRBV4-2 with TRBJ1-4; D gene unclear. This CDR3 has 15 residues. Germline V gene lookup returns CDR1 LGHNA and CDR2 YNFKEQ. V lost 0 bases, J lost 8 bases, and 13 bases lay in between. The CDR3 DNA follows: TGTGCCAGCAGCCAAGATGGAGCAGTCGTCGAAAAACTGTTTTTT. It codes for CASSQDGAVVEKLFF.

As to this clone: One end of the junction fails to match germline, which may point to a read error. This chain connects TRBV7-7 to TRBJ2-7; 10 bases match TRBD1. CDR1 and CDR2 (germline): SSHAT, FNYEAQ (reference sequence). The CDR3 sequence is 14 residues long. In nucleotides, the CDR3 is TGTGCTAGCAGCCTACGGACAGGGGGCTACGAGCAGTACTTC. It specifies CASSLRTGGYEQYF.

The chain's CDR3 is CASSTRTGEDTQYF. CDR3 nucleotides: TGTGCCAGCAGCACTCGGACAGGGGAGGATACGCAGTATTTT. This chain connects TRBV11-3 to TRBJ2-3, with TRBD1 matching 9 bases. V dropped 5 bases and J dropped 6; count of bases not matched to a gene: 6. Germline V gene lookup returns CDR1 SGHNT and CDR2 YENEEA. The CDR3 consists of 14 residues.

The chain links TRBV11-3 to TRBJ1-4; maybe TRBD1 (5 bases). Germline loops: CDR1 SGHNT, CDR2 YENEEA. V gave up 1 base and J gave up 10 bases, with 19 bases separating them. The CDR3 loop spans 16 amino acids. CDR3 residues: CASSLVCGGRGGKLFF. CDR3 coding DNA: TGTGCCAGCAGCTTAGTGTGCGGAGGGAGGGGTGGAAAACTGTTTTTT. The complete variable domain, with remaining parts taken from reference TRBV11-3 and TRBJ1-4, reads EAGVVQSPRYKIIEKKQPVAFWCNPISGHNTLYWYLQNLGQGPELLIRYENEEAVDDSQLPKDRFSAERLKGVDSTLKIQPAELGDSAVYLCASSLVCGGRGGKLFFGSGTQLSVL.

This rearrangement joins TRBV25-1 to TRBJ2-7, with 8 bases identical to TRBD2. This CDR3 contains 17 residues. Germline-derived CDR1 and CDR2 are MGHDK and SYGVNS. The ends lost 8 bases at V and 2 bases at J; junction bases unmatched: 17. The CDR3 DNA sequence: TGTGCCAGCGGCGATGGGGCCTGGGGCGGGAGGCCCTACGAGCAGTACTTC. It yields the protein CASGDGAWGGRPYEQYF.